Shown below are 13 T cell receptor beta chains from a single sample sequenced in a study of control samples from healthy donors and cancer patients. Measured with immunoSEQ multiplex PCR; TCRdb has only the in-frame clones, and not every one. The profile shows 79,000 or so clones, 85% to 90% of them singletons. Sequencing used PBMCs. The receptor source for this set is a woman in her 50s with colorectal cancer.

The sample holds one count of this clone. The same CDR3 arises from other DNA sequences in this sample as well. The V gene is TRBV18, the J gene TRBJ1-1; maybe TRBD1 (5 bases). The germline V gene has CDR1 KGHSH and CDR2 LQKENI. Trimming pared 3 bases from V and 1 base from J, leaving 9 bases between. CDR3 size: 14 residues. The CDR3, as DNA: TGTGCCAGCTCACCTGGTGGGGGGAACACTGAAGCTTTCTTT. This sequence encodes CASSPGGGNTEAFF.

This chain joins TRBV11-1 and TRBJ1-2, with D unresolved. Germline V gene data show CDR1 as SGHAT and CDR2 as FQDESV (reference sequence). The V and J ends lost 1 base and 4 bases respectively, with 4 bases between them. The length of the CDR3 is 12 residues. CDR3 bases: TGTGCCAGCAGCTTAGGCAGCTATGGCTACACCTTC. This translates into CASSLGSYGYTF.

The rearrangement joins TRBV5-1 to TRBJ2-3, with TRBD2 matching 7 bases. The CDR3 spans 15 residues. V lost 2 bases, J lost 2 bases, and 5 bases stayed unmatched. Germline V gene sequence: CDR1 SGHRS, CDR2 YFSETQ. In DNA form, the CDR3 reads TGCGCCAGCAGCTTATCTGGGGGGGACACAGATACGCAGTATTTT. It translates to CASSLSGGDTDTQYF.

This sequence joins TRBV6-1 and TRBJ2-5; unclear D gene. V was pared by 1 base and J by 1 base, with 7 bases between. The CDR3 is 14 residues long. Germline assignment: CDR1 MNHNS and CDR2 SASEGT. CDR3 in DNA: TGTGCCAGCAGTGAAGGGCCAGGCCAAGAGACCCAGTACTTC. Its protein product is CASSEGPGQETQYF.

The gene calls are TRBV7-2 and TRBJ1-1, with TRBD1 as a possible D gene (5 bases). Germline values: CDR1 SGHTA, CDR2 FQGNSA. The CDR3 covers 15 residues. V was pared by 5 bases and J by 1 base, with 14 bases between. The CDR3 is CASSPTALSNTEAFF. CDR3 DNA sequence: TGTGCCAGCAGCCCGACAGCGCTGTCGAACACTGAAGCTTTCTTT.

The V gene is TRBV6-5, the J gene TRBJ1-1; 8 bases are a match to TRBD1. Germline V CDR1 and CDR2: MNHEY, SVGAGI. The CDR3 extends over 15 amino acids. V was pared by 6 bases and J by 2 bases, with 8 bases of the junction left unmatched. CDR3 amino acids: CASRTGALGNTEAFF. Written as DNA, the CDR3 is TGTGCCAGCAGGACAGGGGCTCTTGGAAACACTGAAGCTTTCTTT.

This clone was found once. The sample holds other DNA sequences that translate to the same CDR3. The V gene is TRBV5-4, the J gene TRBJ1-1, with D perhaps matching TRBD1 (5 bases). Germline V gene data show CDR1 as SGHNT and CDR2 as YYREEE (reference sequence). With 0 bases removed from V and 4 bases from J, the gap between germline ends came to 7 bases. This CDR3 spans 13 amino acids. The CDR3 is CASSLAGVTEAFF. The CDR3 coding sequence is TGTGCCAGCAGCTTGGCGGGGGTCACTGAAGCTTTCTTT.

The genes are TRBV19 and TRBJ1-6; D not resolved. Germline-derived CDR1 and CDR2 are LNHDA and SQIVND (reference sequence). The CDR3 sequence is 13 residues long. Trimming shortened V by 3 bases and J by 7 bases, and 7 bases separated the two germline ends. The CDR3 protein is CASSMLGNSPLHF. CDR3 sequence (DNA): TGTGCCAGTAGTATGTTGGGGAATTCACCCCTCCACTTT.

The V and J genes are TRBV5-6 and TRBJ1-3; maybe TRBD1 (6 bases). V was trimmed by 0 bases and J by 0 bases, leaving 10 bases between them. The CDR3 has 16 residues. CDR1 and CDR2 (germline): SGHDT, YYEEEE. The CDR3 loop reads CASSLVSGVSGNTIYF. The DNA for the CDR3 is TGTGCCAGCAGCTTGGTCTCAGGGGTCTCTGGAAACACCATATATTTT.

This clone was counted only a few times. V is TRBV15 and J is TRBJ1-2; 9 bases agree with TRBD1. There are 18 residues in the CDR3. V trimming: 4 bases; J trimming: 5 bases; junction bases outside the gene matches: 17. Germline values: CDR1 LNHNV, CDR2 YYDKDF (reference sequence). CDR3 amino acids: CATSIPPGQGGPGYGYTF. CDR3 sequence (DNA): TGTGCCACCAGCATTCCCCCGGGACAGGGAGGACCTGGGTATGGCTACACCTTC.

This clone came up a few times. The rearrangement joins TRBV7-2 to TRBJ1-6; D remains ambiguous. Germline assignment: CDR1 SGHTA and CDR2 FQGNSA. The CDR3 is made up of 18 amino acids. V dropped 3 bases and J dropped 7 bases, with 22 bases sitting between them. CDR3 in amino acids: CASSFLVSGMGFNSPLHF. The CDR3 nucleotides read TGTGCCAGCAGCTTTTTAGTCTCGGGGATGGGGTTCAATTCACCCCTCCACTTT. The full variable domain, rest sourced from reference TRBV7-2 and TRBJ1-6, is GAGVSQSPSNKVTEKGKDVELRCDPISGHTALYWYRQSLGQGLEFLIYFQGNSAPDKSGLPSDRFSAERTGGSVSTLTIQRTQQEDSAVYLCASSFLVSGMGFNSPLHFGNGTRLTVT.

The chain couples TRBV6-5 to TRBJ1-2; D gene unclear. The CDR3 has 15 residues. Germline V gene sequence: CDR1 MNHEY, CDR2 SVGAGI. V was cut by 0 bases and J by 5 bases, with 13 bases left in between. CDR3 in DNA: TGTGCCAGCAGTTACTCGCTGATAACAACGTATGGCTACACCTTC. Translation gives CASSYSLITTYGYTF.

J is TRBJ1-2 and V is TRBV6-5; 8 nucleotides match TRBD1. Germline V gene lookup returns CDR1 MNHEY and CDR2 SVGAGI. After removal of 7 bases from V and 4 bases from J, the junction contained 8 bases not matched to a gene. The CDR3 is made up of 14 amino acids. CDR3: CASNPTGAGYGYTF. CDR3 sequence (DNA): TGTGCCAGCAACCCGACAGGGGCGGGCTATGGCTACACCTTC.